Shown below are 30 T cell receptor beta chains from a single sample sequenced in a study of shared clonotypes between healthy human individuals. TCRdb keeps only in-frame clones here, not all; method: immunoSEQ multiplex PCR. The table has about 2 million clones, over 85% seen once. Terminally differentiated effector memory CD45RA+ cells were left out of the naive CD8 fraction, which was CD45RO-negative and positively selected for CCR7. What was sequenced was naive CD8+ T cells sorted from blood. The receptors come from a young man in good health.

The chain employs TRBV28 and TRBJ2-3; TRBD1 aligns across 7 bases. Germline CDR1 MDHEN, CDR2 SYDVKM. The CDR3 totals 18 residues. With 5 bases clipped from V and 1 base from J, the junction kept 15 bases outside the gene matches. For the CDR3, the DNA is TGTGCCAGCAGTCTTCCTACCAACCGGGACAGACGCACAGATACGCAGTATTTT. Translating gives CASSLPTNRDRRTDTQYF.

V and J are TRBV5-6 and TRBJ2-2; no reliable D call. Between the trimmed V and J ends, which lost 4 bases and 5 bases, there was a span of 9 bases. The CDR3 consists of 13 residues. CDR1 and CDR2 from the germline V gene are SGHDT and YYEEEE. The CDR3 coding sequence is TGTGCCAGCAGCCAATTGGAAACCGGGGAGCTGTTTTTT. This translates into CASSQLETGELFF.

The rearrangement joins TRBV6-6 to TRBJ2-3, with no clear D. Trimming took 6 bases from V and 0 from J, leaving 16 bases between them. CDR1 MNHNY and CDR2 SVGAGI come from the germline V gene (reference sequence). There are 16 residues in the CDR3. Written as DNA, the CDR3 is TGTGCCAGCAGCCTCCCGGTGCCATACAGCACAGATACGCAGTATTTT. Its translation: CASSLPVPYSTDTQYF.

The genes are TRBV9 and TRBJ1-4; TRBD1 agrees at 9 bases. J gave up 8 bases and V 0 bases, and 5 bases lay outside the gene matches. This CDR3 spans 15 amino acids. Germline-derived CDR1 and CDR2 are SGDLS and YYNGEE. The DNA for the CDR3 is TGTGCCAGCAGCGTAGAGGGACAGGGTTCAGAAAAACTGTTTTTT. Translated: CASSVEGQGSEKLFF.

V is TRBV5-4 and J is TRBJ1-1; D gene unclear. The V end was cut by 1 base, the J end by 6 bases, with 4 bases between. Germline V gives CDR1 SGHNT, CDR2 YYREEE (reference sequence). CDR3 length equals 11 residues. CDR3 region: CASSLRAEAFF. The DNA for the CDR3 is TGTGCCAGCAGCTTGAGGGCTGAAGCTTTCTTT.

The CDR3 protein is CASSISGTRGETQYF. The CDR3 bases are TGTGCCAGTAGTATTTCCGGGACTAGGGGAGAGACCCAGTACTTC. The chain is built from TRBV19 and TRBJ2-5; TRBD2 agrees at 8 bases. The germline V gene has CDR1 LNHDA and CDR2 SQIVND (reference sequence). Trimming removed 3 bases from V and 4 bases from J; junction bases left unmatched: 7. This CDR3 is 15 amino acids long.

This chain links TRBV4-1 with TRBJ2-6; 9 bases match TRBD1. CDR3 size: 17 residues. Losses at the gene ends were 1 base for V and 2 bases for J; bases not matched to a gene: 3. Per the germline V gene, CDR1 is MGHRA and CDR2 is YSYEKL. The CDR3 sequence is CASSQADRGAGANVLTF. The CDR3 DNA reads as TGCGCCAGCAGCCAAGCGGACAGGGGCGCTGGGGCCAACGTCCTGACTTTC.

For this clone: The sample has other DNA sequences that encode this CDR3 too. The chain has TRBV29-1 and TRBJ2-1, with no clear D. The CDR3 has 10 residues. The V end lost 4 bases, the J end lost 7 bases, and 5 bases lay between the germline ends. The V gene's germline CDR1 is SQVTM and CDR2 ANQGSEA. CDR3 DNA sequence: TGCAGCGTTGTCGGTAATGAGCAGTTCTTC. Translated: CSVVGNEQFF.

The CDR3 nucleotides are TGTGCCAGCAGCTTAGGACCTAATGGGGATACGCAGTATTTT. It yields the protein CASSLGPNGDTQYF. This rearrangement joins TRBV11-3 to TRBJ2-3; D ambiguous. The germline gives CDR1 SGHNT, CDR2 YENEEA. CDR3 length equals 14 residues. V was cut by 1 base and J by 6 bases, with 11 bases left in between.

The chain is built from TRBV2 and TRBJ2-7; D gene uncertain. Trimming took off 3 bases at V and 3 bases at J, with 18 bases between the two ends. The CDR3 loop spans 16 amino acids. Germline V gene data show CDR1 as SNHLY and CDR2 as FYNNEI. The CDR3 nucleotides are TGTGCCAGCAGTGACCGGACCGATATTATAATCTACGAGCAGTACTTC. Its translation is CASSDRTDIIIYEQYF.

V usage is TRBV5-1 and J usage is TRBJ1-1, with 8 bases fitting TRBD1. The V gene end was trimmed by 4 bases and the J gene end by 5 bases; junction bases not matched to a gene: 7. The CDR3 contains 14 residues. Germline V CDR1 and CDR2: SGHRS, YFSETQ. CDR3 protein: CASSAGQGETEAFF. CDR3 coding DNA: TGCGCCAGCAGCGCAGGACAGGGTGAAACTGAAGCTTTCTTT.

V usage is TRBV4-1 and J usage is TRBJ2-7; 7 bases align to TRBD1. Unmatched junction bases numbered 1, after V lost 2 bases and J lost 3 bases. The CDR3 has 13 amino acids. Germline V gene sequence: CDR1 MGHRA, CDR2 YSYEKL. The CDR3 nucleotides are TGCGCCAGCAGCCAAACAGGGGACTACGAGCAGTACTTC. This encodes CASSQTGDYEQYF.

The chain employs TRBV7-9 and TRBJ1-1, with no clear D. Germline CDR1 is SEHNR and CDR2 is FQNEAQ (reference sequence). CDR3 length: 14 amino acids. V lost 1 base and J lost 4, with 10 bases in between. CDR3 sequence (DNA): TGTGCCAGCAGCTTAGAATACGGGATCACTGAAGCTTTCTTT. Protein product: CASSLEYGITEAFF.

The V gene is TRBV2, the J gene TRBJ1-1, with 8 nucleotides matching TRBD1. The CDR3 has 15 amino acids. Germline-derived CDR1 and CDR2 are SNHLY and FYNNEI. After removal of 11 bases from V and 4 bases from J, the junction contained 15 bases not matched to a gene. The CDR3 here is CAGHRGGYTATEAFF. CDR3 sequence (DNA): TGTGCCGGTCACAGGGGGGGTTACACCGCCACTGAAGCTTTCTTT.

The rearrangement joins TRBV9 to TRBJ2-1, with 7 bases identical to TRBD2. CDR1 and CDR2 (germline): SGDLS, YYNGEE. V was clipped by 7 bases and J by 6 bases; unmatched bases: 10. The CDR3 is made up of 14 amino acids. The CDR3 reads CASSSGVGLNEQFF. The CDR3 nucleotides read TGTGCCAGCTCCAGCGGGGTGGGACTCAATGAGCAGTTCTTC.

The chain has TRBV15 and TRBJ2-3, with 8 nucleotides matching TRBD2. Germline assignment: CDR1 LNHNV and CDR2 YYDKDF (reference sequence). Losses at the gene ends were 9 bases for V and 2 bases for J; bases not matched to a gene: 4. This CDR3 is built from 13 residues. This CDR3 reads CATNSGDTDTQYF. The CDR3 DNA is TGTGCCACTAATAGCGGGGACACAGATACGCAGTATTTT.

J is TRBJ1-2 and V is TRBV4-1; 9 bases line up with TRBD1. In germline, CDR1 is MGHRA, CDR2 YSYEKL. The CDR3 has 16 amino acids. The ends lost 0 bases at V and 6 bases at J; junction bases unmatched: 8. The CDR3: CASSQDPTGGDDGYTF. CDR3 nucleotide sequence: TGCGCCAGCAGCCAAGATCCGACAGGGGGTGACGATGGCTACACCTTC.

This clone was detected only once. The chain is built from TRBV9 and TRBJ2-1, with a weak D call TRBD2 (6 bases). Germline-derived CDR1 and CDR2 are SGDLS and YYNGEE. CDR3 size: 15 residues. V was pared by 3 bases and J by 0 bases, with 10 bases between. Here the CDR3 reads CASSGGTFSYNEQFF. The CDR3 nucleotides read TGTGCCAGCAGCGGAGGGACTTTCTCCTACAATGAGCAGTTCTTC.

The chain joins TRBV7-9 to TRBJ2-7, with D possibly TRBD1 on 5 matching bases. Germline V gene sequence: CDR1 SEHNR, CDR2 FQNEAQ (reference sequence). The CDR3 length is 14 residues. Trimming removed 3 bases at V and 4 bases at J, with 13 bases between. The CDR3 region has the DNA TGTGCCAGCAGCTTCCCAGGGATCGGGTACGAGCAGTACTTC. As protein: CASSFPGIGYEQYF.

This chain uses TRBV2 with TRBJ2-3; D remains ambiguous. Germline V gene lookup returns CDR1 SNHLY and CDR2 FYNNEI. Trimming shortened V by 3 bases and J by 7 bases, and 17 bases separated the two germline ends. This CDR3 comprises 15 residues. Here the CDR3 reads CASSEGPAQVYTQYF. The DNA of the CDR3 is TGTGCCAGCAGTGAGGGTCCCGCCCAAGTTTATACGCAGTATTTT. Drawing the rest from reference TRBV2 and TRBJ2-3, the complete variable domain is EPEVTQTPSHQVTQMGQEVILRCVPISNHLYFYWYRQILGQKVEFLVSFYNNEISEKSEIFDDQFSVERPDGSNFTLKIRSTKLEDSAMYFCASSEGPAQVYTQYFGPGTRLTVL.

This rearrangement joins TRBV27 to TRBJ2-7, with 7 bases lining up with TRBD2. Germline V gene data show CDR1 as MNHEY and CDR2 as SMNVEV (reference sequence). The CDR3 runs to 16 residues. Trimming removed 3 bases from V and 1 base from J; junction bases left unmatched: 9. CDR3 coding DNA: TGTGCCAGCAGTTTTTTGGCGGGAGTGTGGTCCTACGAGCAGTACTTC. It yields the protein CASSFLAGVWSYEQYF.

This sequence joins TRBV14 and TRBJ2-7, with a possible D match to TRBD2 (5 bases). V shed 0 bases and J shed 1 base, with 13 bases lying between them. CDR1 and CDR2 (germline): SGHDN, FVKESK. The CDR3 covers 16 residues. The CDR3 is CASSQDTGLWSYEQYF. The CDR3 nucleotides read TGTGCCAGCAGCCAAGATACGGGGTTATGGTCCTACGAGCAGTACTTC.

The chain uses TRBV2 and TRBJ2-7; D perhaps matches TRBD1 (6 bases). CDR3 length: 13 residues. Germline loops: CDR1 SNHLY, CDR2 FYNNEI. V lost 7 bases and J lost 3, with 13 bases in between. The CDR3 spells CASNSQGHYEQYF. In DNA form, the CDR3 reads TGTGCCAGCAACAGCCAGGGACACTACGAGCAGTACTTC.

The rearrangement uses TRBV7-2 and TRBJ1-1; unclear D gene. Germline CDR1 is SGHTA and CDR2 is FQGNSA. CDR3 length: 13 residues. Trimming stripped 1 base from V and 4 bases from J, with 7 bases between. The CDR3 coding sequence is TGTGCCAGCAGCTTAGACGGACTCACTGAAGCTTTCTTT. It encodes CASSLDGLTEAFF.

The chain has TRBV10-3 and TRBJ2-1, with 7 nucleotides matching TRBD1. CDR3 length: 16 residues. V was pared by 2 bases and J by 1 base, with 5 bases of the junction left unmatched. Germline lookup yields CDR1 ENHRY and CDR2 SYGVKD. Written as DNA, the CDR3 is TGTGCCATCAGTGAGGGCTTACAGGGGTCCTACAATGAGCAGTTCTTC. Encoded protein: CAISEGLQGSYNEQFF.

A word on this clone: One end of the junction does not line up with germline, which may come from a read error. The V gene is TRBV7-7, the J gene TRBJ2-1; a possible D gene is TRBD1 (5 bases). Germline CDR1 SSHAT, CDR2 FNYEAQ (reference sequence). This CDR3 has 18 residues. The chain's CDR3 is CASSLDPPNRSSYNEQFF. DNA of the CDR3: TGTGCTAGCAGCTTAGATCCGCCCAACAGGAGCTCCTACAATGAGCAGTTCTTC. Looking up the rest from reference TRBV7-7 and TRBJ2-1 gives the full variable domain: GAGVSQSPRYKVTKRGQDVTLRCDPISSHATLYWYQQALGQGPEFLTYFNYEAQPDKSGLPSDRFSAERPEGSISTLTIQRTEQRDSAMYRCASSLDPPNRSSYNEQFFGPGTRLTVL.

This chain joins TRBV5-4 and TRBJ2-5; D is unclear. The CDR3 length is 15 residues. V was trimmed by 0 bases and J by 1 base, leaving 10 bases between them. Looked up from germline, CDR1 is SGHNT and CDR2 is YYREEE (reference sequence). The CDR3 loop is CASSLAEVAQETQYF. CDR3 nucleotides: TGTGCCAGCAGCTTGGCCGAGGTAGCCCAAGAGACCCAGTACTTC.

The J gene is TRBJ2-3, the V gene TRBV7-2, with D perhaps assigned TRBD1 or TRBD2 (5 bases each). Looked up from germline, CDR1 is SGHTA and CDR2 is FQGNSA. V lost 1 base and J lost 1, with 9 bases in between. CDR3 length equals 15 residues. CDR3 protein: CASSLVLGGTDTQYF. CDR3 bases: TGTGCCAGCAGCTTAGTCTTGGGGGGCACAGATACGCAGTATTTT.

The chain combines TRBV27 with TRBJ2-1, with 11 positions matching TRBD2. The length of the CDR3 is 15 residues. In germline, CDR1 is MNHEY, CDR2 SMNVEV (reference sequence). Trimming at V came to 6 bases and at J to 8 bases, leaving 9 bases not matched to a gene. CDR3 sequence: CASRSLAGAPHEQFF. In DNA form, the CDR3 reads TGTGCCAGCAGGTCACTAGCGGGGGCCCCCCATGAGCAGTTCTTC.

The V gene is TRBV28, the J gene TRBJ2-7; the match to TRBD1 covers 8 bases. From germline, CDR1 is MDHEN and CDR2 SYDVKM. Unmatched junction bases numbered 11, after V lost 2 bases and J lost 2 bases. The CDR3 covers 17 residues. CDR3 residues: CASSLLRTGPSPYEQYF. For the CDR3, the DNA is TGTGCCAGCAGTTTACTCCGGACAGGGCCTTCTCCCTACGAGCAGTACTTC.